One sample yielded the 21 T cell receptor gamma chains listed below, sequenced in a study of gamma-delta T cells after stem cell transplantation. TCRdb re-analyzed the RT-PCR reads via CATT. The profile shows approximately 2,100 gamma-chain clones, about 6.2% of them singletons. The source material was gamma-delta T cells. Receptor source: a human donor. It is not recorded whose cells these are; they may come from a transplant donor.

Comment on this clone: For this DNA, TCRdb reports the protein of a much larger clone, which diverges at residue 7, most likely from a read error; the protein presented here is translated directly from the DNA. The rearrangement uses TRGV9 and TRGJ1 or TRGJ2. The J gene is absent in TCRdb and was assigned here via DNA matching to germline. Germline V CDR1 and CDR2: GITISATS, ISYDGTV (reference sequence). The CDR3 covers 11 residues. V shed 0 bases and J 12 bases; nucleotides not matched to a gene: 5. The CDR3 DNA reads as TGTGCCTTGTGGGAGGTGCAGAGGAAACTCTTT. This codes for CALWEVQRKLF.

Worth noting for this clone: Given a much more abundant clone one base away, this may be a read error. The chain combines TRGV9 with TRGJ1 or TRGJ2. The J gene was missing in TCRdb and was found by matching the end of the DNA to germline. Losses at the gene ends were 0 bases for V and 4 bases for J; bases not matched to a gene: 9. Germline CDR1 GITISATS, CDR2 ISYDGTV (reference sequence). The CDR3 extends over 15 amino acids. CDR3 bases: TGTGCCTTGTGGGAGGTGGGAGATAAGTATTATAAGAAACTCTTT. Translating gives CALWEVGDKYYKKLF.

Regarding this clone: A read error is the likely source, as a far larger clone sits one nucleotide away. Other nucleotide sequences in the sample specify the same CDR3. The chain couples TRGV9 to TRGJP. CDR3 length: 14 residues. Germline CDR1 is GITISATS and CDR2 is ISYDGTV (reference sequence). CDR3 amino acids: CALWQELGKKIKVF. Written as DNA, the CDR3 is TGTGCCTTGTGGCAAGAGTTGGGCAAAAAAATAAAGGTATTT.

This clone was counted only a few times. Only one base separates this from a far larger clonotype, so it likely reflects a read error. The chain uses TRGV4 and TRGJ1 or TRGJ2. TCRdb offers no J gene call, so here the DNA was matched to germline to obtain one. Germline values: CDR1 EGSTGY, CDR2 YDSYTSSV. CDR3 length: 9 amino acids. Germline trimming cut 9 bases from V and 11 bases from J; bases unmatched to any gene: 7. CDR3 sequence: CATPYQKLF. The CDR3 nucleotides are TGTGCCACCCCCTATCAGAAACTCTTT.

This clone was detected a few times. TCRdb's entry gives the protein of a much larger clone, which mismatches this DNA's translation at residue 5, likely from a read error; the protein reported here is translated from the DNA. The CDR3 DNA reads TGTGCCTTGTGGGGGGGCACGGTCAAACTCTTT. It codes for CALWGGTVKLF. The J gene has no call, while the V gene is TRGV9. The length of the CDR3 is 11 residues. Germline assignment: CDR1 GITISATS and CDR2 ISYDGTV (reference sequence).

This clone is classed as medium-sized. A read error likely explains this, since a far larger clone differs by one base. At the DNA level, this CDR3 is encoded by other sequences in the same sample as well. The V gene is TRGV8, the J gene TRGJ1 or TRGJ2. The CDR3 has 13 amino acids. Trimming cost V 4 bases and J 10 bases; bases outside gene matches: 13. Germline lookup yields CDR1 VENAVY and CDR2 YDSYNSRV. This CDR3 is CATWDRYLGKKLF. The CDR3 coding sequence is TGTGCCACCTGGGACAGATATCTGGGAAAGAAACTCTTT.

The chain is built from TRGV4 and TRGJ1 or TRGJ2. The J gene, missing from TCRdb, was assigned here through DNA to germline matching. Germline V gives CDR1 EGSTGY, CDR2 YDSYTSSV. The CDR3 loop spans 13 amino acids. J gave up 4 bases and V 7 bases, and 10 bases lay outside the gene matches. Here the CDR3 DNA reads TGTGCCACCTGCTGGGGGCTGTATTATAAGAAACTCTTT. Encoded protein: CATCWGLYYKKLF.

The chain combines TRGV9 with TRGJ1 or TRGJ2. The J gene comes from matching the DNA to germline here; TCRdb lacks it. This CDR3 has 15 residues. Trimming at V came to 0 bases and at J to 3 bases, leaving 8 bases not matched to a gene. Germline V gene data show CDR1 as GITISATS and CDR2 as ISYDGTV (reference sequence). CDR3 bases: TGTGCCTTGTGGGAGGTGTGGGGGACTTATTATAAGAAACTCTTT. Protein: CALWEVWGTYYKKLF.

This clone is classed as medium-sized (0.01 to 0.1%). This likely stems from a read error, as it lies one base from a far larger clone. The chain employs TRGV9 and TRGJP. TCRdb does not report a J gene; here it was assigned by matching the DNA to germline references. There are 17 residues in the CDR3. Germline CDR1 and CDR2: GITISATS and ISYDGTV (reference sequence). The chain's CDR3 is CALWEAEGELGKKNKVF. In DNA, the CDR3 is TGTGCCTTGTGGGAGGCGGAGGGGGAGTTGGGCAAAAAAAACAAGGTATTT.

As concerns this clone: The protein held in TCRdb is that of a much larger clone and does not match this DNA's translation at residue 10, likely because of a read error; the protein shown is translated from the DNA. The CDR3 region has the DNA TGTGCCTTGTGGGAGGTACTCAAAGAGTCGGGCAAAAAAATCAAGGTATTT. This sequence encodes CALWEVLKESGKKIKVF. J is TRGJP and V is TRGV9. No J segment appears in TCRdb, so it was assigned here by matching the sequence to germline. The CDR3 runs 17 residues. Germline V gives CDR1 GITISATS, CDR2 ISYDGTV (reference sequence).

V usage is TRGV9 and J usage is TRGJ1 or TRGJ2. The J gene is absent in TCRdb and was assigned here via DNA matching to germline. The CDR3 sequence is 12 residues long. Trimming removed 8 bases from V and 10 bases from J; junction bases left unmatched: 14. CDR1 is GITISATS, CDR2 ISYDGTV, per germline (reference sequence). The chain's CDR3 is CALLDYKEKKLF. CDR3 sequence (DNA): TGTGCCTTGTTGGATTATAAAGAGAAGAAACTCTTT.

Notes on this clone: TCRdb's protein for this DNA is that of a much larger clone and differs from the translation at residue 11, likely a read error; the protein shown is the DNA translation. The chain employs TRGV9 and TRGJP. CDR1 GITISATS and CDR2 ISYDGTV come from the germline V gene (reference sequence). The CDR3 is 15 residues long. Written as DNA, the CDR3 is TGTGCCTTGTGGGAGCGAGAGTTGGGCAAAACAATCAAGGTATTT. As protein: CALWERELGKTIKVF.

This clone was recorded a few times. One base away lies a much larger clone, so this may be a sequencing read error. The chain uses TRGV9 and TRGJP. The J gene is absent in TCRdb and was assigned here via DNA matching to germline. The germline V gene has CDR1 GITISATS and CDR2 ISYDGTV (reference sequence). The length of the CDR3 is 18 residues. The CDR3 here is CALWEVLTGQLGKKIKVF. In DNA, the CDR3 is TGTGCCTTGTGGGAGGTGCTCACGGGACAGTTAGGCAAAAAAATCAAGGTATTT.

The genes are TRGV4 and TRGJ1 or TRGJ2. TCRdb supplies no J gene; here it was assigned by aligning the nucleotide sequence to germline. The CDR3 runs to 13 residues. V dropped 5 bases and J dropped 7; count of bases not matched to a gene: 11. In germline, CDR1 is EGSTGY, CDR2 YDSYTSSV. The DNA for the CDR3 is TGTGCCACCTGGGCGGTATCAGTCTATAAGAAACTCTTT. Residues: CATWAVSVYKKLF.

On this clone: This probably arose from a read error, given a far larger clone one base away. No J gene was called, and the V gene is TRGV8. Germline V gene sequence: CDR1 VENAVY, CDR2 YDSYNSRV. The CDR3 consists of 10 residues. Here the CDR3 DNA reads TGTGCCACCTGGGATAGTAGCGGACTCTTT. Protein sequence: CATWDSSGLF.

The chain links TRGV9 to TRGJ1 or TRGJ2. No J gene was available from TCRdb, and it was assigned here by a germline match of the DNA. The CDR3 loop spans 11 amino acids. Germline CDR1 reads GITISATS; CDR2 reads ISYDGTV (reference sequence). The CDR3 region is CALGYNHKKLF. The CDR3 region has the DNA TGTGCATTGGGTTATAATCATAAGAAACTCTTT.

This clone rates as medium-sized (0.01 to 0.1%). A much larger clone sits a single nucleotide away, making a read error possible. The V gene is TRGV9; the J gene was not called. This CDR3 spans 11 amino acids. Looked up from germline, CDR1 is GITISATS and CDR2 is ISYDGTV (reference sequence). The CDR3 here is CALWEGKVKLF. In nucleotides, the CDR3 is TGTGCCTTGTGGGAGGGCAAGGTCAAACTCTTT.

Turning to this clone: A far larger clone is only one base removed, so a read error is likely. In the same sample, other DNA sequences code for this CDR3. CDR3 coding DNA: TGTGCCTTGTGGGAGGTGGTAAGAGAGTTGGGCAAAAAAATCAAGGTATTT. Amino acids: CALWEVVRELGKKIKVF. V usage is TRGV9 and J usage is TRGJP. The J gene is absent in TCRdb and was assigned here via DNA matching to germline. J was trimmed by 6 bases and V by 0 bases; bases with no gene match: 5. The germline V gene has CDR1 GITISATS and CDR2 ISYDGTV (reference sequence). The CDR3 length is 17 residues.

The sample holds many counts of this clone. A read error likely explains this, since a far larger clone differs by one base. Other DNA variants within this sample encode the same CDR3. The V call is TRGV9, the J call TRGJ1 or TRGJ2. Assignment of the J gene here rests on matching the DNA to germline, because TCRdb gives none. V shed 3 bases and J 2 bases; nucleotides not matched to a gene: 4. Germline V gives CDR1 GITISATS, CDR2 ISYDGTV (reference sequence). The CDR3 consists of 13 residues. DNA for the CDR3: TGTGCCTTGTGGGAGCCATATTATTATAAGAAACTCTTT. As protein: CALWEPYYYKKLF.

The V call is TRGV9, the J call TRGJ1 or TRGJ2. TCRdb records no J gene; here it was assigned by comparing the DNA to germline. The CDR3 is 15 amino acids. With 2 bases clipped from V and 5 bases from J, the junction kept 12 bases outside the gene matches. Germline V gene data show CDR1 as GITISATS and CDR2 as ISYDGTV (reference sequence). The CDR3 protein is CALWEALGSNYKKLF. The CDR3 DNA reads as TGTGCCTTGTGGGAGGCATTAGGTTCTAATTATAAGAAACTCTTT.

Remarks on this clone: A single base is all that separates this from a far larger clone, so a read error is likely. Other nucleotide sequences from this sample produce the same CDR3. The CDR3 reads CATWDGIYYKKLF. CDR3 nucleotides: TGTGCTACCTGGGACGGAATCTATTATAAGAAACTCTTT. This rearrangement joins TRGV2 to TRGJ1 or TRGJ2. No J gene is reported in TCRdb; it was inferred here by comparing the DNA with germline. CDR3 size: 13 residues. Germline V CDR1 and CDR2: EGSNGY, YDSYNSKV.